This T cell receptor (beta chain) emerged from a study of monozygotic twins with inflammatory bowel disease. Concerning this clonotype itself: Its antigen is unidentified.

General study findings and limits: Distinguishing T cell subtypes was not possible. Healthy co-twins had higher TCRbeta inverse Simpson diversity than their IBD twins.

TCRdb reprocessed the 5' RACE reads; each CDR3 protein has one entry and no DNA is given. The data show some 400,000 distinct CDR3 sequences, and the top ten clones hold more than 2%. The CDR3 contains 15 residues. Per the germline V gene, CDR1 is SGHAT and CDR2 is FQNNGV. The gene calls are TRBV11-2 and TRBJ2-2; without DNA, the TCRdb call of TRBD1 cannot be checked. This TCR was recovered from a human donor with ulcerative colitis or Crohn's disease, or a healthy co-twin of an affected twin (not recorded which). Material for sequencing was blood. This CDR3 reads CASHLGGAVAGELFF.